This T cell receptor (beta chain) comes out of a study of blood T cells in healthy people across ages. Study-level findings and limits: Not knowing donor CMV status may have confounded expanded clonotype changes.

Concerning this clonotype: Its specificity is not known.

Using a J-beta primer mix together with a sample-barcoded 5' primer, a second PCR was run for about 7 to 12 cycles. The template-switch adaptor, which had 12 random nucleotides, put a tag on each cDNA molecule. TCRdb itself ran the 5' RACE reads through MiXCR, one entry per CDR3 protein. Of roughly 1.4 million distinct CDR3 sequences in the sample, around 59% were seen once. The CDR3 contains 14 residues. Germline V gives CDR1 MNHEY, CDR2 SVGEGT. V was shortened by 6 bases and J by 4 bases, with 15 bases between the two germline ends. In terms of origin and age, donors were healthy Caucasian individuals from Russia aged roughly 6 to 90.

The sample taken for sequencing was blood. The source is a man between 18 and 35 years old in good health. The V gene is TRBV6-2 or TRBV6-3, the J gene TRBJ1-2, with D maybe TRBD1 (5 bases). CDR3 amino acids: CASSPTAPSYGYTF. The CDR3 region has the DNA TGTGCCAGCAGCCCGACAGCGCCCAGCTATGGCTACACCTTC.